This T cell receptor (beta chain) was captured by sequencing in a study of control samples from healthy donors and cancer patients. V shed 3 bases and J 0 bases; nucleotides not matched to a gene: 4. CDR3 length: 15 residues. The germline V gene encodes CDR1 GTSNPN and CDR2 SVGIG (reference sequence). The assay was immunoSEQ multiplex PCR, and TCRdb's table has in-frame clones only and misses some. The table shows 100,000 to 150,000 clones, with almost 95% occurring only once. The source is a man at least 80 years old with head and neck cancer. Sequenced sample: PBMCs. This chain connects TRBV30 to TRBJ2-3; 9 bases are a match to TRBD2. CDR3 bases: TGTGCCTGGAGCTTTCTAGCGGGAAGCACAGATACGCAGTATTTT. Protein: CAWSFLAGSTDTQYF.